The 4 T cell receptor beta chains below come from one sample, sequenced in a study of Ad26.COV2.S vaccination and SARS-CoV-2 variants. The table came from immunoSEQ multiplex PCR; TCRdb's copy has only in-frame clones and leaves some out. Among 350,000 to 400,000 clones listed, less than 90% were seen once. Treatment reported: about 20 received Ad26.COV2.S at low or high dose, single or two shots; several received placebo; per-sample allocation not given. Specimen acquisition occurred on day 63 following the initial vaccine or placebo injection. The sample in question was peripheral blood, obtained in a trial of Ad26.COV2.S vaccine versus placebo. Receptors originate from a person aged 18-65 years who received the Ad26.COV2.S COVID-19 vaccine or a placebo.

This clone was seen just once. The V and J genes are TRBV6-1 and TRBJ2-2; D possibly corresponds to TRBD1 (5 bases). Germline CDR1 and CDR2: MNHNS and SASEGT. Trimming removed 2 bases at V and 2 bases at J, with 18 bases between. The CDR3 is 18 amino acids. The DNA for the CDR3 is TGTGCCAGCAGTGAAAGGATCCCGGGTAGGACAAACACCGGGGAGCTGTTTTTT. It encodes CASSERIPGRTNTGELFF.

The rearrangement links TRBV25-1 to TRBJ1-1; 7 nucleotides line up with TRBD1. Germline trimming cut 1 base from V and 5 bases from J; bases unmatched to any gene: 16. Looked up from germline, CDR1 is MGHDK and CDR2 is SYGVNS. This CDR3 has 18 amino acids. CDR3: CASSEFTGTASSGTEAFF. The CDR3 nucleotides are TGTGCCAGCAGTGAATTCACCGGGACAGCCTCTTCGGGGACTGAAGCTTTCTTT.

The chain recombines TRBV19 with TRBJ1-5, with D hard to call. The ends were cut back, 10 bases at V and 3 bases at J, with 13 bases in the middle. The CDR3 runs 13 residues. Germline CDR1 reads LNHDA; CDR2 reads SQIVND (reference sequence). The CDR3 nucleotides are TGTGCCACCACCGCCGGACTCAATCAGCCCCAGCATTTT. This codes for CATTAGLNQPQHF.

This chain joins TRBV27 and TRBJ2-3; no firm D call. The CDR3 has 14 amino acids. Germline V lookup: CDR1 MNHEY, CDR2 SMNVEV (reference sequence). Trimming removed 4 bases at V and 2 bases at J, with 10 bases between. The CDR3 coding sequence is TGTGCCAGCAGTTCAAACTCCTACACAGATACGCAGTATTTT. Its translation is CASSSNSYTDTQYF.